The rows below give T cell receptor beta chains drawn from one sample of a study of T cell responses to AZD1222 COVID-19 vaccine. Clones were read by immunoSEQ multiplex PCR, and TCRdb kept only the in-frame ones, dropping some. Of 120,000 or so clones detected, about nine tenths appear once; the ten largest clones hold approximately 1%. Sequencing used peripheral blood, obtained on day 0 of AZD1222 vaccination. These receptors originate from an adult in good health. The CDR3 runs from the conserved cysteine through the conserved F or W. The D gene is left open where the match is weak. Clone size appears in some rows only: once, few, many, or a class for an expanded clone.

J,V,D,length,size,CDR3,DNA
TRBJ2-7,TRBV7-7,TRBD2,15,NA,CASSPREGLFGEQYF,TGTGCCAGCAGCCCTAGGGAGGGACTATTTGGGGAGCAGTACTTC
TRBJ2-1,TRBV7-6,NA,14,NA,CASSKRLVYNEQFF,TGTGCCAGCAGCAAAAGACTAGTCTACAATGAGCAGTTCTTC
TRBJ2-1,TRBV6-5,NA,12,NA,CASSYRGDEQFF,TGTGCCAGCAGTTACCGGGGAGATGAGCAGTTCTTC
TRBJ1-5,TRBV20-1,NA,11,NA,CSAPGRQPQHF,TGCAGTGCCCCTGGGCGCCAGCCCCAGCATTTT
TRBJ1-4,TRBV28,TRBD1,16,NA,CASSFRGEGTNEKLFF,TGTGCCAGCAGTTTCAGGGGGGAGGGAACTAATGAAAAACTGTTTTTT
TRBJ1-1,TRBV28,NA,18,NA,CASSFPLGRSPQNTEAFF,TGTGCCAGCAGTTTCCCCCTTGGACGGAGCCCGCAGAACACTGAAGCTTTCTTT
TRBJ1-1,TRBV6-5,NA,15,NA,CASSFRGLSNTEAFF,TGTGCCAGCAGTTTCAGGGGCCTATCGAACACTGAAGCTTTCTTT
TRBJ1-1,TRBV9,NA,20,NA,CASTLRGEVGRPSMNTEAFF,TGTGCCAGCACCCTCCGAGGGGAGGTGGGTCGTCCGAGCATGAACACTGAAGCTTTCTTT
TRBJ2-6,TRBV7-9,NA,17,NA,CASSLTGRLSGANVLTF,TGTGCCAGCAGCTTAACAGGGAGGCTCTCTGGGGCCAACGTCCTGACTTTC
TRBJ1-5,TRBV19,NA,14,once,CASSIDWLGQPQHF,TGTGCCAGTAGTATAGATTGGCTGGGGCAGCCCCAGCATTTT
TRBJ1-6,TRBV14,NA,15,NA,CASSQDRGQDSPLHF,TGTGCCAGCAGCCAAGATCGGGGGCAAGATTCACCCCTCCACTTT
TRBJ2-2,TRBV6-5,NA,15,NA,CASSSSTKNTGELFF,TGTGCCAGCAGTTCAAGTACTAAGAACACCGGGGAGCTGTTTTTT
TRBJ1-4,TRBV14,NA,16,NA,CASSQLGVGDGEKLFF,TGTGCCAGCAGCCAGTTAGGCGTCGGGGACGGTGAAAAACTGTTTTTT
TRBJ2-7,TRBV7-3,NA,13,NA,CASSLVKGREQYF,TGTGCCAGCAGCTTAGTAAAGGGGCGCGAGCAGTACTTC
TRBJ1-2,TRBV6-1,NA,14,NA,CASSEDQGTYGYTF,TGTGCCAGCAGTGAAGATCAGGGGACCTATGGCTACACCTTC
TRBJ2-1,TRBV7-3,NA,14,NA,CASSPSLDNNEQFF,TGTGCCAGCAGCCCTTCCTTAGATAACAATGAGCAGTTCTTC
TRBJ1-5,TRBV28,NA,12,NA,CASSFMPAPQHF,TGTGCCAGCAGTTTTATGCCCGCTCCCCAGCATTTT
TRBJ2-6,TRBV19,TRBD1,19,NA,CASSIPPDRGRGGANVLTF,TGTGCCAGTAGTATCCCCCCGGACAGGGGGCGAGGTGGGGCCAACGTCCTGACTTTC
TRBJ2-1,TRBV27,NA,13,NA,CASSLSVSGYRVF,TGTGCCAGCAGTTTATCGGTTAGCGGGTACAGGGTCTTC
TRBJ2-7,TRBV7-9,TRBD1,15,NA,CASSSWDSKAHEQYF,TGTGCCAGCAGCTCATGGGACAGCAAGGCCCACGAGCAGTACTTC
TRBJ2-6,TRBV11-3,TRBD1,18,NA,CASSIPGQGHSGANVLTF,TGTGCCAGCAGCATCCCGGGACAGGGCCACTCTGGGGCCAACGTCCTGACTTTC
TRBJ2-5,TRBV4-1,TRBD2,16,NA,CASSQDVSAGGETQYF,TGCGCCAGCAGCCAAGATGTGTCGGCGGGAGGGGAGACCCAGTACTTC
TRBJ1-5,TRBV27,NA,16,once,CASSLSWGLINQPQHF,TGTGCCAGCAGTTTGAGTTGGGGACTGATCAATCAGCCCCAGCATTTT
TRBJ1-1,TRBV29-1,TRBD1,14,NA,CSSHPTGVNTEAFF,TGCAGCTCCCACCCGACAGGGGTCAACACTGAAGCTTTCTTT
TRBJ2-3,TRBV18,TRBD1,14,NA,CASSPRTGTDTQYF,TGTGCCAGCTCACCAAGGACAGGGACAGATACGCAGTATTTT